The sequence of this TCR beta chain was determined in a study of blood T cell repertoires in COVID-19 (TCRdb year 2020). At the level of the whole study: Collaborator samples came from the United States, Italy and Spain and covered acute and convalescent phases of COVID-19. The material from the prospective study consisted of cDNA or gDNA derived from T cells, B-cell-depleted T cells, or PBMCs. Deeply sampled blood TCRbeta repertoires from subjects exposed to, actively infected with, or recovered from COVID-19 were included in the dataset. The sample metadata nearly always contained a de-identified subject ID, COVID-19 status, age in years and sex. The samples were drawn from two sources: the first 160 participants of the ongoing ImmuneRACE study, and 950 to 1,500 subjects contributed by 6 global collaborators. Where available, HLA class I and class II types were taken from metadata supplied by the sample provider and were not determined by assay-based typing. The repertoires were made available in a free public database intended to serve as a resource for research on the immune response to SARS-CoV-2. Findings and caveats that apply to the study as a whole: The quantity of clinical and demographic metadata differed by source and by participant and was supplied without curation.

In regard to this clone: What this receptor recognizes is not known. Base qualities are not at hand, and no much larger clone is one base apart.

The collaborating institutions used their own protocols to collect whole blood in K2EDTA tubes. For TCRbeta analysis, collaborator samples were shipped as frozen whole blood, as isolated PBMCs, or as DNA extracted from either sample type. The germline V gene (reference sequence) gives CDR1 as LGHDT and CDR2 as YNNKEL. V and J are trimmed by 0 bases and 6 bases, and the gene matches miss 9 bases of the junction. From its cysteine to its phenylalanine, the CDR3 spans 17 amino acids. Here the CDR3 DNA is all that survives: 51 bases in frame from base 1. The immunoSEQ Assay, a bias-controlled multiplex PCR, was used to amplify TCRbeta CDR3 regions from genomic DNA. In the authors' own workflow: Within the assay, amplification of reference gene primers was used to estimate how many nucleated cells each sample contained. To quantify the absolute abundance of each unique TCRbeta CDR3 rearrangement, sequence reads were collapsed and filtered. Productive Simpson clonality was computed per sample as the square root of Simpson's diversity index over productive rearrangements. TCRdb provides this immuneACCESS table in a form limited to in-frame rearrangements. Some clones are lacking; in checked studies, under half of them reflect an unresolved V gene, and why the rest are absent is not known. V and J calls and clone size are given by that table; D and trimming were obtained from the DNA. The sample table records around 120,000 clones; about nine tenths of these occur just once. 1.5% to 2% of the sample belongs to the ten largest clones.

The V and J segments used are TRBV3-1 (or the pseudogene TRBV3-2) and TRBJ2-1, with 9 central nucleotides matching TRBD2. Sequencing used peripheral blood. This TCR derives from a human donor with active COVID-19. The donor label of this sample is uncertain. Read as DNA, the sequence is TGTGCCAGCAGCCAAGATCGAAGACTAGCGGATTTCAATGAGCAGTTCTTC. Its protein reads: CASSQDRRLADFNEQFF.